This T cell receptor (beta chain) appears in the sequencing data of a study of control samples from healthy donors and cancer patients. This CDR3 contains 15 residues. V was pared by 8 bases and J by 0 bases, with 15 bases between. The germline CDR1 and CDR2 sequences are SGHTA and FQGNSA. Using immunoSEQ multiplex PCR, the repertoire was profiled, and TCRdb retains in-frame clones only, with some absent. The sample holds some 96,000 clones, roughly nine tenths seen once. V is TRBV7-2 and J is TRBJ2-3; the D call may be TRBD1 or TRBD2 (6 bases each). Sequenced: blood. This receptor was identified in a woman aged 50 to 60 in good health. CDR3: CASGSRGLSTDTQYF. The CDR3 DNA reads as TGTGCCAGCGGATCCCGGGGGCTTAGCACAGATACGCAGTATTTT.